This TCR beta chain was observed in a study of Graves' ophthalmopathy and Graves' hyperthyroidism. Study conclusions and caveats: Cross-validated, the 13-signature model showed 87.88%/81.08% sensitivity/specificity, and 80%/75% in the test set.

Using RNA transcripts, the TCR beta CDR3 regions were amplified. Second-round multiplex PCR came after a first-round RT-PCR that employed HTBI primers. TCRdb fed the multiplex PCR reads into MiXCR, producing one record per CDR3 protein. This table holds around 1.1 million distinct CDR3 sequences, less than 45% found once. About this clonotype: The antigen is undetermined. At one end the junction does not follow the germline gene, possibly because of a read error.

The sequence came from an adult man with Graves' hyperthyroidism. The specimen was peripheral blood or thyroid tissue (not recorded which).

The CDR3 protein is CTSGSRGGGNTEAFF. For the CDR3, the DNA is TGTACCAGCGGCTCTAGGGGGGGCGGGAACACTGAAGCTTTCTTT. This rearrangement joins TRBV11-2 to TRBJ1-1; D is perhaps TRBD1 (6 bases). The CDR3 spans 15 residues. Germline V gene data show CDR1 as SGHAT and CDR2 as FQNNGV.